The sequence of this TCR beta chain was determined in a study of identical twins. A universal primer site was added by template switching, and unique molecular identifiers were carried by the cDNA. TCRdb analysed the 5' RACE reads with MiXCR anew, one entry per CDR3 protein. The data contain some 500,000 distinct CDR3 sequences, more than 13% of them singletons. Findings of the study overall: Invariant MAIT and iNKT cells may have partly biased zero-insertion analyses. Abundant beta clonotypes from cord blood bore fewer insertions; memory repertoires lacked this pattern. Models predicted less out-of-frame TCR alpha sharing in monozygotic twins than was found.

This clonotype turned up a few times. What it binds is unknown. V was shortened by 1 base and J by 1 base, with 10 bases between the two germline ends. Germline CDR1 reads KGHSH; CDR2 reads LQKENI. This CDR3 is 15 amino acids long. These sequences were also reported in another study, on yellow fever vaccine responses in identical twins.

The gene calls are TRBV18 and TRBJ2-5; no definite D call. Specimen: CD4+ T cells sorted from blood. This clonotype was sampled from a woman under 30 in good health. The CDR3 nucleotides are TGTGCCAGCTCACCACGGCTACTCAGCCAAGAGACCCAGTACTTC. Protein product: CASSPRLLSQETQYF.